The clone carrying this T cell receptor (beta chain) occurred a few times. CDR1 is SGHNT and CDR2 is YENEEA in the germline V gene. The CDR3 runs 12 residues. The V end lost 6 bases, the J end lost 10 bases, and 13 bases lay between the germline ends. These data originate in a study of T cell repertoires in cytomegalovirus infection. Looking at the study overall: It was the public TCR beta signatures that indicated both CMV infection and matching HLA type.

Via MiXCR, TCRdb re-called the reads, giving one row per CDR3 protein. The sample has approximately 170,000 distinct CDR3 sequences; about 15% are singletons. Sample: CD8+ T cells from PBMCs. The source is a human donor in good health (CMV status not recorded). Some clones in this sample may be carry-over from other donors' samples. The rearrangement links TRBV11-3 to TRBJ2-1; D unresolved. The CDR3 is CASSRTTNEQFF. Written as DNA, the CDR3 is TGTGCCAGCAGTCGAACGACAAACGAGCAGTTCTTC. Using reference TRBV11-3 and TRBJ2-1 for the parts outside the CDR3, the full variable domain is EAGVVQSPRYKIIEKKQPVAFWCNPISGHNTLYWYLQNLGQGPELLIRYENEEAVDDSQLPKDRFSAERLKGVDSTLKIQPAELGDSAVYLCASSRTTNEQFFGPGTRLTVL.